This T cell receptor (beta chain) originates from a study of T cells in Graves' hyperthyroidism and ophthalmopathy. Study observations and caveats: Most thyroid clonotypes expanded above 0.001 were also detected in blood. A 13 V-J signature model discriminated ophthalmopathy versus stable hyperthyroidism.

As regards this clonotype: The antigen is unknown.

V was clipped by 0 bases and J by 5 bases; unmatched bases: 4. CDR1 is MNHEY, CDR2 SVGAGI, per germline. The CDR3 extends over 15 amino acids. RNA transcripts gave rise to amplified TCR beta CDR3 regions. TCR CDR3 regions were first amplified by RT-PCR with HTBI primers. TCRdb itself ran the multiplex PCR reads through MiXCR, one entry per CDR3 protein. The sample yields roughly 510,000 distinct CDR3 sequences, under 25% seen once. What was sequenced was blood. The gene calls are TRBV6-5 and TRBJ2-7; 10 bases align to TRBD1. The sequence derives from a man between 18 and 35 years old with Graves' hyperthyroidism. CDR3 amino acids: CASSYSRTGGNEQYF. CDR3 nucleotide sequence: TGTGCCAGCAGTTACTCGAGGACAGGGGGAAACGAGCAGTACTTC.